This T cell receptor (beta chain) was retrieved from a study of regulatory T cells in long-lasting Graves disease. Arm-PCR of CDR3 regions and iRepertoire HTBI primers were the basis on which TCR beta libraries were built. In the source study's methods: Taken together, the samples had fewer than 65 TRBV and 15 or so TRBJ segments identified. TCRdb re-derived calls from the multiplex PCR reads in MiXCR, one entry per CDR3 protein. These V and J calls are TCRdb output, not the study's own analysis. The repertoire consists of roughly 400,000 distinct CDR3 sequences, with around 17% occurring once and the leading ten covering 20% to 25%. Time point meaning: newly diagnosed GD, antithyroid drugs for less than 3 months. From RNA extracted from PBMCs, the TCR library was made. Per American Thyroid Association guidelines, Graves' disease was diagnosed. This clonotype was seen a handful of times. The V gene end was trimmed by 5 bases and the J gene end by 6 bases; junction bases not matched to a gene: 4. This CDR3 comprises 13 residues. Germline V CDR1 and CDR2: MNHNS, SASEGT.

The same sample was also used in a study of T cells in Graves' hyperthyroidism and ophthalmopathy. From that report: Recently diagnosed hyperthyroidism of less than 2 months' duration affected patients aged 18 to 65.

The sample consisted of peripheral blood mononuclear cells (PBMCs), taken at new diagnosis, from a patient treated with antithyroid drugs. The TCR sequence derives from a woman under 30 with Graves disease. This chain connects TRBV6-1 to TRBJ2-7; TRBD2 agrees at 10 bases. The CDR3 loop reads CASSSGRGPEQYF. The CDR3 DNA sequence: TGTGCCAGCAGTAGCGGGAGGGGGCCCGAGCAGTACTTC.